The 29 T cell receptor beta chains below all came from one sample that was sequenced in a study of cytomegalovirus exposure and HLA in healthy donors. It was with 60 Vbeta and 13 Jbeta primers that the PCR ran. TCRdb keeps only in-frame clones here, not all; method: immunoSEQ multiplex PCR. Found here are 150,000 or so clones, approximately 80% of them singletons; the top ten hold 5.5% to 6%. The specimen sequenced was PBMCs. These TCRs come from a man aged 30 to 39 in good health and CMV-seropositive.

The chain links TRBV5-1 to TRBJ2-7; 11 nucleotides agree with TRBD2. The CDR3 length is 16 residues. Germline-derived CDR1 and CDR2 are SGHRS and YFSETQ. V shed 7 bases and J 0 bases; nucleotides not matched to a gene: 9. The CDR3 spells CASSDLAGGHSYEQYF. The CDR3 nucleotides read TGCGCCAGCTCTGACCTAGCGGGGGGCCACTCCTACGAGCAGTACTTC.

This clone was seen once. The gene calls are TRBV28 and TRBJ2-7; TRBD2 matches 10 bases. J gave up 1 base and V 2 bases, and 5 bases lay outside the gene matches. CDR3 length: 16 amino acids. Germline V gives CDR1 MDHEN, CDR2 SYDVKM. The CDR3 region is CASSLPLAGVSYEQYF. CDR3 in DNA: TGTGCCAGCAGTTTACCTCTAGCGGGAGTATCCTACGAGCAGTACTTC.

This chain connects TRBV28 to TRBJ2-7; no clear D gene. V lost 6 bases to trimming and J lost 5 bases, with 20 bases between them. Germline CDR1 reads MDHEN; CDR2 reads SYDVKM. The CDR3 loop spans 15 amino acids. The CDR3 is CASSPPRSRSNEQYF. The CDR3 nucleotides read TGTGCCAGCAGCCCTCCGAGGTCGAGGTCTAACGAGCAGTACTTC.

The chain recombines TRBV30 with TRBJ1-5; TRBD1 matches 10 bases. V lost 5 bases and J lost 2; bases outside the gene matches: 0. The CDR3 is made up of 13 amino acids. The germline CDR1 and CDR2 sequences are GTSNPN and SVGIG (reference sequence). The CDR3 nucleotides are TGTGCCTGGGGACAGGGGGGCAATCAGCCCCAGCATTTT. Translating gives CAWGQGGNQPQHF. Full variable domain (outside the CDR3, taken from reference TRBV30 and TRBJ1-5): SQTIHQWPATLVQPVGSPLSLECTVEGTSNPNLYWYRQAAGRGLQLLFYSVGIGQISSEVPQNLSASRPQDRQFILSSKKLLLSDSGFYLCAWGQGGNQPQHFGDGTRLSIL.

The V gene is TRBV28, the J gene TRBJ2-7, with 10 nucleotides matching TRBD2. With 3 bases clipped from V and 1 base from J, the junction kept 9 bases outside the gene matches. The CDR3 contains 17 residues. CDR1 and CDR2 from the germline V gene are MDHEN and SYDVKM. The CDR3 loop reads CASSLIPGLAISYEQYF. The DNA for the CDR3 is TGTGCCAGCAGTTTGATCCCGGGACTAGCGATTTCCTACGAGCAGTACTTC. The full variable domain, completed using reference TRBV28 and TRBJ2-7, is DVKVTQSSRYLVKRTGEKVFLECVQDMDHENMFWYRQDPGLGLRLIYFSYDVKMKEKGDIPEGYSVSREKKERFSLILESASTNQTSMYLCASSLIPGLAISYEQYFGPGTRLTVT.

This chain joins TRBV6-5 and TRBJ2-3, with TRBD2 matching over 10 bases. The germline gives CDR1 MNHEY, CDR2 SVGAGI. The CDR3 runs 15 residues. After removal of 5 bases from V and 0 bases from J, the junction contained 2 bases not matched to a gene. The CDR3, as DNA: TGTGCCAGCAGTAGCGGGGGGGCTAGCACAGATACGCAGTATTTT. Protein: CASSSGGASTDTQYF.

The chain links TRBV7-9 to TRBJ1-3, with 12 bases identical to TRBD1. The CDR3 totals 18 residues. Germline CDR1 and CDR2: SEHNR and FQNEAQ (reference sequence). With V trimmed by 4 bases and J by 2 bases, 9 bases remained unmatched. The CDR3 DNA sequence: TGTGCCAGCAGCTCGACATGGGGACAGGGGGCTACTGGAAACACCATATATTTT. It codes for CASSSTWGQGATGNTIYF.

In this sample, this clone turned up once. The chain is built from TRBV10-3 and TRBJ1-3; D gene unclear. This CDR3 region has 18 residues. Trimming pared 0 bases from V and 0 bases from J, leaving 15 bases between. Germline loops: CDR1 ENHRY, CDR2 SYGVKD. CDR3 coding DNA: TGTGCCATCAGTGAGTCGAATTCCGTTCTGCGCTCTGGAAACACCATATATTTT. Protein sequence: CAISESNSVLRSGNTIYF.

The chain uses TRBV30 and TRBJ1-6; D might be TRBD1 (6 bases). Deletions cut 4 bases from V and 7 bases from J, with 17 bases between. The CDR3 spans 15 residues. Germline V gene lookup returns CDR1 GTSNPN and CDR2 SVGIG (reference sequence). Here the CDR3 DNA reads TGTGCCTGGATGAAGGTGGAGCAGGGGAATTCACCCCTCCACTTT. Amino acid sequence: CAWMKVEQGNSPLHF.

This clone has a single count. Distinct nucleotide sequences in the sample also encode this CDR3. The rearrangement uses TRBV5-1 and TRBJ2-6; D remains ambiguous. The V end lost 0 bases, the J end lost 0 bases, and 7 bases lay between the germline ends. Germline V lookup: CDR1 SGHRS, CDR2 YFSETQ. The CDR3 contains 16 residues. CDR3 protein: CASSLAVNSGANVLTF. The CDR3 bases are TGCGCCAGCAGCTTGGCCGTAAACTCTGGGGCCAACGTCCTGACTTTC.

In nucleotides, the CDR3 is TGTGCCATCAGTCCTTCGGACAGAATGAACACTGAAGCTTTCTTT. It codes for CAISPSDRMNTEAFF. The chain links TRBV10-3 to TRBJ1-1, with D possibly matching TRBD1 (6 bases). V was cut by 5 bases and J by 0 bases, with 13 bases left in between. The CDR3 runs 15 residues. Germline CDR1 and CDR2: ENHRY and SYGVKD.

The chain combines TRBV30 with TRBJ2-6; D not certain. Trimming cost V 2 bases and J 2 bases, with 4 bases left between them. The CDR3 is 13 amino acids. Per the germline V gene, CDR1 is GTSNPN and CDR2 is SVGIG (reference sequence). Here the CDR3 DNA reads TGTGCCTGGAGTCCGGCTGGGGCCAACGTCCTGACTTTC. It is translated as CAWSPAGANVLTF.

This rearrangement joins TRBV28 to TRBJ2-1; a weak D match, TRBD1 (5 bases). V lost 1 base to trimming and J lost 7 bases, with 11 bases between them. Per the germline V gene, CDR1 is MDHEN and CDR2 is SYDVKM. This CDR3 has 14 residues. The CDR3 loop reads CASSLSGLGNEQFF. CDR3 sequence (DNA): TGTGCCAGCAGTTTATCAGGGCTGGGGAATGAGCAGTTCTTC.

A word on this clone: Relative to the germline gene, one junction end is altered; a read error may explain this. This chain connects TRBV18 to TRBJ2-4; perhaps TRBD1 as D (7 bases). The germline gives CDR1 KGHSH, CDR2 LQKENI. The CDR3 consists of 14 residues. Here the CDR3 DNA reads TGTGCCAGCTCATCCACCGGGCCCCTCGGGGGACAGTCCTTC. Its translation is CASSSTGPLGGQSF. The full variable domain, its missing parts supplied by reference TRBV18 and TRBJ2-4, is NAGVMQNPRHLVRRRGQEARLRCSPMKGHSHVYWYRQLPEEGLKFMVYLQKENIIDESGMPKERFSAEFPKEGPSILRIQQVVRGDSAAYFCASSSTGPLGGQSFGAGTRLSVL.

This clone has just a few counts. The chain joins TRBV28 to TRBJ1-1, with D maybe TRBD1 (5 bases). Germline V lookup: CDR1 MDHEN, CDR2 SYDVKM. This CDR3 contains 13 residues. V lost 2 bases to trimming and J lost 8 bases, with 12 bases between them. CDR3 residues: CASSLIWGKEAFF. CDR3 DNA sequence: TGTGCCAGCAGTTTAATTTGGGGCAAGGAAGCTTTCTTT.

The chain couples TRBV2 to TRBJ1-1; 7 bases are a match to TRBD1. CDR1 and CDR2 from the germline V gene are SNHLY and FYNNEI. The CDR3 has 13 residues. Trimming cost V 6 bases and J 8 bases; bases outside gene matches: 9. The CDR3: CASSPTGIAEAFF. The CDR3 DNA sequence: TGTGCCAGCAGCCCGACAGGGATTGCCGAAGCTTTCTTT.

The chain uses TRBV28 and TRBJ2-3; tentative D call: TRBD1 (6 bases). CDR3 length equals 14 residues. Germline V CDR1 and CDR2: MDHEN, SYDVKM. V was cut by 6 bases and J by 1 base, with 11 bases left in between. CDR3 sequence (DNA): TGTGCCAGCAGAACAGGGAAGGGCACAGATACGCAGTATTTT. Its protein product is CASRTGKGTDTQYF. The full variable domain, its missing parts supplied by reference TRBV28 and TRBJ2-3, is DVKVTQSSRYLVKRTGEKVFLECVQDMDHENMFWYRQDPGLGLRLIYFSYDVKMKEKGDIPEGYSVSREKKERFSLILESASTNQTSMYLCASRTGKGTDTQYFGPGTRLTVL.

A few counts support this clone. V usage is TRBV5-6 and J usage is TRBJ1-2; TRBD1 agrees at 9 bases. There are 12 residues in the CDR3. Unmatched junction bases numbered 3, after V lost 4 bases and J lost 8 bases. The germline CDR1 and CDR2 sequences are SGHDT and YYEEEE. The CDR3 loop reads CASSRTGEGYTF. DNA of the CDR3: TGTGCCAGCAGCCGGACAGGGGAAGGCTACACCTTC.

The gene calls are TRBV19 and TRBJ1-6; D might be TRBD1 (6 bases). Trimming cost V 8 bases and J 6 bases, with 14 bases left between them. CDR1 is LNHDA, CDR2 SQIVND, per germline (reference sequence). This CDR3 region has 14 residues. CDR3 in amino acids: CASSAQGSNSPLHF. In DNA, the CDR3 is TGTGCCAGTTCTGCACAGGGCTCTAATTCACCCCTCCACTTT. The full variable domain, its missing parts supplied by reference TRBV19 and TRBJ1-6, is DGGITQSPKYLFRKEGQNVTLSCEQNLNHDAMYWYRQDPGQGLRLIYYSQIVNDFQKGDIAEGYSVSREKKESFPLTVTSAQKNPTAFYLCASSAQGSNSPLHFGNGTRLTVT.

The V gene is TRBV1, the J gene TRBJ2-1; the table's D call of TRBD2 was not tested on the DNA. TRBV1 is a pseudogene locus. The CDR3 extends over 17 amino acids. The CDR3 DNA reads TGCACCAGCAGCCAAGACGGGACTAGCGGGGGGGACAATGAGCAGTTCTTC. It specifies CTSSQDGTSGGDNEQFF.

The rearrangement links TRBV4-3 to TRBJ1-2; D is unclear. Trimming shortened V by 0 bases and J by 2 bases, and 7 bases separated the two germline ends. The CDR3 loop spans 14 amino acids. Germline loops: CDR1 LGHNA, CDR2 YSLEER. DNA of the CDR3: TGCGCCAGCAGCCAAGAGAGAGAGAACTATGGCTACACCTTC. The encoded protein is CASSQERENYGYTF.

J is TRBJ2-6 and V is TRBV5-6; D is unclear. Trimming cost V 4 bases and J 0 bases, with 8 bases left between them. This CDR3 comprises 15 residues. Germline CDR1 is SGHDT and CDR2 is YYEEEE. CDR3 DNA: TGTGCCAGCAGCCTTGTCCTCTCTGGGGCCAACGTCCTGACTTTC. This gives the protein CASSLVLSGANVLTF. Complete variable domain (other parts from reference TRBV5-6 and TRBJ2-6): DAGVTQSPTHLIKTRGQQVTLRCSPKSGHDTVSWYQQALGQGPQFIFQYYEEEERQRGNFPDRFSGHQFPNYSSELNVNALLLGDSALYLCASSLVLSGANVLTFGAGSRLTVL.

This sequence joins TRBV28 and TRBJ1-5; D is ambiguous. This CDR3 spans 12 amino acids. The V gene's germline CDR1 is MDHEN and CDR2 SYDVKM. The V end was cut by 3 bases, the J end by 6 bases, with 6 bases between. Here the CDR3 reads CASSFRSQPQHF. The CDR3 nucleotides read TGTGCCAGCAGTTTTCGGAGTCAGCCCCAGCATTTT. Drawing the rest from reference TRBV28 and TRBJ1-5, the complete variable domain is DVKVTQSSRYLVKRTGEKVFLECVQDMDHENMFWYRQDPGLGLRLIYFSYDVKMKEKGDIPEGYSVSREKKERFSLILESASTNQTSMYLCASSFRSQPQHFGDGTRLSIL.

This chain uses TRBV18 with TRBJ1-1; 9 positions agree with TRBD1. Germline V lookup: CDR1 KGHSH, CDR2 LQKENI. The CDR3 totals 16 residues. V shed 2 bases and J 3 bases; nucleotides not matched to a gene: 7. The CDR3 coding sequence is TGTGCCAGCTCACCAGGGACAGGGAAGGGCCACACTGAAGCTTTCTTT. Its translation: CASSPGTGKGHTEAFF.

This rearrangement joins TRBV7-9 to TRBJ2-1, with a weak D call TRBD2 (6 bases). The CDR3 is 15 amino acids. V lost 5 bases, J lost 3 bases, and 14 bases lay in between. Germline loops: CDR1 SEHNR, CDR2 FQNEAQ (reference sequence). The CDR3 region is CASSVGAGNYNEQFF. The CDR3 bases are TGTGCCAGCAGCGTAGGGGCGGGGAACTACAATGAGCAGTTCTTC. Variable domain in full (rest from reference TRBV7-9 and TRBJ2-1): DTGVSQNPRHKITKRGQNVTFRCDPISEHNRLYWYRQTLGQGPEFLTYFQNEAQLEKSRLLSDRFSAERPKGSFSTLEIQRTEQGDSAMYLCASSVGAGNYNEQFFGPGTRLTVL.

This clone showed up just a few times. The chain joins TRBV2 to TRBJ1-1, with D possibly being TRBD1 (6 bases). This CDR3 spans 18 amino acids. Germline values: CDR1 SNHLY, CDR2 FYNNEI. The ends were cut back, 4 bases at V and 0 bases at J, with 21 bases in the middle. CDR3 coding DNA: TGTGCCAGCAGTGCAGCCAGGACAGTAAGTGGTGTGAACACTGAAGCTTTCTTT. It specifies CASSAARTVSGVNTEAFF.

V usage is TRBV5-1 and J usage is TRBJ1-1, with TRBD1 identical over 8 bases. Unmatched junction bases numbered 6, after V lost 4 bases and J lost 4 bases. The CDR3 runs 14 residues. Germline V gene data show CDR1 as SGHRS and CDR2 as YFSETQ. The CDR3 bases are TGCGCCAGCAGCCAGGACAGGGCGGGCACTGAAGCTTTCTTT. Translating gives CASSQDRAGTEAFF.

The chain links TRBV27 to TRBJ2-4, with TRBD2 matching over 14 bases. The CDR3 is 18 residues long. With V trimmed by 4 bases and J by 6 bases, 11 bases remained unmatched. CDR1 is MNHEY and CDR2 is SMNVEV in the germline V gene (reference sequence). CDR3 in amino acids: CASSSRLAGGPRPNIQYF. Here the CDR3 DNA reads TGTGCCAGCAGTTCGAGACTAGCGGGAGGGCCCAGGCCAAACATTCAGTACTTC.

Concerning this clone: One junction end does not reproduce the germline sequence, and a read error may be involved. The chain joins TRBV4-2 to TRBJ2-6; TRBD2 aligns across 10 bases. The germline V gene has CDR1 LGHNA and CDR2 YNFKEQ. CDR3 length: 17 residues. CDR3 region: CASSLAGGRSGANGLTF. The CDR3 coding sequence is TGTGCCAGCAGCCTAGCGGGAGGCCGCTCTGGGGCCAACGGCCTGACTTTC.